This record looks at one T cell receptor (beta chain) sequence and its context. This entry belongs to a study of shared clonotypes between healthy human individuals. At the level of the study: Three CD4 naive, three CD4 memory, two CD8 naive and one CD8 memory plate were used per donor.

The ends were cut back, 8 bases at V and 4 bases at J, with 14 bases in the middle. From germline, CDR1 is SGHTA and CDR2 FQGTGA. CDR3 length: 13 residues. Replicate PCRs from sorted subsets contained 200 ng DNA, which is around 30,000 T cell genomes. Here immunoSEQ multiplex PCR was the method, and the copy in TCRdb shows in-frame clones only, minus some. The sample lists 2 million to 2.5 million clones, approximately 90% occurring once. The TCR comes from a young man in good health. Some clones in this sample may be carry-over from other donors' samples. The chain has TRBV7-3 and TRBJ2-5; D not certain. The sample comprised naive CD4+ T cells from PBMCs. Documented subset: CD45RA+ positively selected. CDR3 in DNA: TGTGCCAGCGGCGTTGGTCTTGCAGAGACCCAGTACTTC. Its protein product is CASGVGLAETQYF.